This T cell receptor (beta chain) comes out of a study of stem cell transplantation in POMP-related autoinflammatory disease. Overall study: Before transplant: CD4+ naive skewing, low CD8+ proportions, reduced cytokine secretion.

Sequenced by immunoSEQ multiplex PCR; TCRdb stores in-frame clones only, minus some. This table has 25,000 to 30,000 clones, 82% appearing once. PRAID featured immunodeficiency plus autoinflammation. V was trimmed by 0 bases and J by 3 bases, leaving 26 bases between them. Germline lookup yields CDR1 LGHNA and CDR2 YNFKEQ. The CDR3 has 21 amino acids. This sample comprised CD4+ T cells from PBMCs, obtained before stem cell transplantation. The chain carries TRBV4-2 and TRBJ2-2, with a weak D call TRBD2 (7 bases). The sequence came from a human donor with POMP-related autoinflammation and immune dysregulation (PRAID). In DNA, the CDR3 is TGTGCCAGCAGCCAAGAGGGGACACTGCGGGGTAGCGGGTATTACACCGGGGAGCTGTTTTTT. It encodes CASSQEGTLRGSGYYTGELFF.